The clone carrying this T cell receptor (beta chain) showed up many times. Its specificity is unknown. This sample is drawn from a study of T cell repertoires in cytomegalovirus infection. One entry per CDR3 protein, called by TCRdb with MiXCR from the reads. The sample holds roughly 250,000 distinct CDR3 sequences, 22% seen once. The CDR3 is made up of 16 amino acids. Losses at the gene ends were 0 bases for V and 8 bases for J; bases not matched to a gene: 13. Per the germline V gene, CDR1 is DFQATT and CDR2 is SNEGSKA (reference sequence). Whole-study results and caveats: Frequencies of public TCR beta families were cumulated, and this identified carriers of CMV plus the relevant HLA.

Sequencing was performed on CD8+ T cells from PBMCs. The receptor was derived from a human donor in good health (CMV status not recorded). Some clones in this sample may be carry-over from other donors' samples. The chain joins TRBV20-1 to TRBJ2-1; TRBD2 matches 7 bases. The CDR3 coding sequence is TGCAGTGCTAGAGATCGAGAGACTAGCACGGTTTATGAGCAGTTCTTC. It is translated as CSARDRETSTVYEQFF.